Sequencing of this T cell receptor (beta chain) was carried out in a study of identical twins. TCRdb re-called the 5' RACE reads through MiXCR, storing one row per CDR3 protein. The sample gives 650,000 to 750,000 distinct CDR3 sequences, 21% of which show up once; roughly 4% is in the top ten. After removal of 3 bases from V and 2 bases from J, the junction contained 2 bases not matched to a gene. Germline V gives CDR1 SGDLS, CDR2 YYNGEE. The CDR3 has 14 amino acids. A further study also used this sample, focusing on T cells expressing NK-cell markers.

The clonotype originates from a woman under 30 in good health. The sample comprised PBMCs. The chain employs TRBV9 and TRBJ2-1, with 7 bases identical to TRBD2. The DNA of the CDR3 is TGTGCCAGCAGCGACAGCGGGGCCTACAATGAGCAGTTCTTC. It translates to CASSDSGAYNEQFF. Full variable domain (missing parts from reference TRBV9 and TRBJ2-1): DSGVTQTPKHLITATGQRVTLRCSPRSGDLSVYWYQQSLDQGLQFLIQYYNGEERAKGNILERFSAQQFPDLHSELNLSSLELGDSALYFCASSDSGAYNEQFFGPGTRLTVL.